The 18 T cell receptor beta chains presented below share a single source sample, sequenced in a study of human thymus T cells (dated by TCRdb to 2018 to 2021). Libraries were made using the immunoSEQ multiplex PCR assay. TCRdb retrieved this table from immuneACCESS and kept in-frame rearrangements only. Not all clones are present; in checked studies, unresolved V genes account for under half, and no reason is known for the remainder. A total of some 46,000 clones appear in this sample, about 94% of them only once. The top ten clonotypes cover more than 0.1% of the sample. What was sequenced was blood. The receptors were sampled from a boy under two years old with a congenital heart defect but otherwise immunologically healthy.

This clone was detected only once. CDR3 region: CASSLTGQKTQYF. The DNA for the CDR3 is TGTGCCAGCAGTTTAACAGGGCAAAAGACCCAGTACTTC. V is TRBV6-5 and J is TRBJ2-5; D might be TRBD1 (6 bases). The V and J ends lost 4 bases and 6 bases respectively, with 12 bases between them. Germline V gene data show CDR1 as MNHEY and CDR2 as SVGAGI. The CDR3 runs 13 residues.

This clone was picked up one time. The chain couples TRBV7-2 to TRBJ2-3; 7 bases match TRBD2. The germline V gene encodes CDR1 SGHTA and CDR2 FQGNSA. V shed 3 bases and J 0 bases; nucleotides not matched to a gene: 6. The CDR3 is 16 residues long. The CDR3 DNA follows: TGTGCCAGCAGCTTCCGGGGTAGCGGGAGCACAGATACGCAGTATTTT. Translation gives CASSFRGSGSTDTQYF.

In its sample, this clone was seen a few times. V and J are TRBV18 and TRBJ1-2; D is uncertain. The CDR3 covers 13 residues. The V and J ends lost 1 base and 8 bases respectively, with 11 bases between them. The V gene's germline CDR1 is KGHSH and CDR2 LQKENI. Written as DNA, the CDR3 is TGTGCCAGCTCACCACGGACGGTCGAGGGCTACACCTTC. This encodes CASSPRTVEGYTF. The whole variable domain, filled in from reference TRBV18 and TRBJ1-2, reads NAGVMQNPRHLVRRRGQEARLRCSPMKGHSHVYWYRQLPEEGLKFMVYLQKENIIDESGMPKERFSAEFPKEGPSILRIQQVVRGDSAAYFCASSPRTVEGYTFGSGTRLTVV.

This chain connects TRBV4-1 to TRBJ1-5; the D gene is possibly TRBD1 (5 bases). Trimming shortened V by 0 bases and J by 2 bases, and 20 bases separated the two germline ends. Germline CDR1 is MGHRA and CDR2 is YSYEKL. CDR3 size: 19 residues. The CDR3 loop is CASSQDYARAGKGNQPQHF. The DNA of the CDR3 is TGCGCCAGCAGCCAAGATTACGCCAGGGCGGGGAAGGGCAATCAGCCCCAGCATTTT.

The rearrangement joins TRBV4-1 to TRBJ2-3, with 10 bases that match TRBD2. CDR3 length: 18 amino acids. Germline-derived CDR1 and CDR2 are MGHRA and YSYEKL. Germline trimming cut 0 bases from V and 2 bases from J; bases unmatched to any gene: 8. The CDR3 spells CASSQESTLAGATDTQYF. The DNA of the CDR3 is TGCGCCAGCAGCCAAGAAAGCACGCTAGCGGGGGCCACAGATACGCAGTATTTT.

The gene calls are TRBV30 and TRBJ2-3; 9 bases agree with TRBD2. V shed 3 bases, J shed 2 bases, and the junction held 12 bases outside the gene matches. Germline V gene lookup returns CDR1 GTSNPN and CDR2 SVGIG (reference sequence). The CDR3 consists of 17 residues. The CDR3 DNA reads TGTGCCTGGAGCGGCGGCGGGGGGGCTCCTTCCACAGATACGCAGTATTTT. Its protein product is CAWSGGGGAPSTDTQYF.

V usage is TRBV13 and J usage is TRBJ1-2; D is possibly TRBD1 (6 bases). V dropped 6 bases and J dropped 6 bases, with 17 bases sitting between them. Per germline, CDR1 PRHDT and CDR2 FYEKMQ (reference sequence). This CDR3 region has 14 residues. The chain's CDR3 is CASRRRGGRDGYTF. In DNA form, the CDR3 reads TGTGCCAGCAGACGGAGGGGGGGAAGGGATGGCTACACCTTC.

The chain links TRBV7-9 to TRBJ2-5, with TRBD1 identical over 11 bases. The CDR3 sequence is 15 residues long. From germline, CDR1 is SEHNR and CDR2 FQNEAQ (reference sequence). V was clipped by 2 bases and J by 3 bases; unmatched bases: 2. The CDR3 region has the DNA TGTGCCAGCAGCTTAAGGACAGGGGGCGAAGAGACCCAGTACTTC. Its translation is CASSLRTGGEETQYF.

The chain uses TRBV11-3 and TRBJ1-1, with D possibly TRBD1 on 5 matching bases. This CDR3 contains 13 residues. Trimming cost V 3 bases and J 2 bases, with 7 bases left between them. CDR1 and CDR2 from the germline V gene are SGHNT and YENEEA. The CDR3 sequence: CASSFGGNTEAFF. The CDR3 DNA reads TGTGCCAGCAGCTTCGGGGGTAACACTGAAGCTTTCTTT.

The chain's CDR3 is CAIGGGSRTDTQYF. CDR3 DNA: TGTGCCATCGGGGGCGGGTCGCGCACAGATACGCAGTATTTT. This chain links TRBV10-3 with TRBJ2-3, with a tentative D call TRBD1 (6 bases). The CDR3 is 14 amino acids. V shed 8 bases and J shed 1 base, with 13 bases lying between them. Per germline, CDR1 ENHRY and CDR2 SYGVKD.

This clone was observed a handful of times. The chain recombines TRBV27 with TRBJ1-2, with TRBD1 matching 10 bases. Per germline, CDR1 MNHEY and CDR2 SMNVEV (reference sequence). Trimming removed 6 bases from V and 7 bases from J; junction bases left unmatched: 5. The CDR3 loop spans 13 amino acids. CDR3 DNA: TGTGCCAGCAGGATGACAGGGGGCGGTGGCTACACCTTC. As protein: CASRMTGGGGYTF.

The CDR3 bases are TGCGCCAGCAGCCTTGGGACAAAAGGGGAAAAATATGGCTACACCTTC. Its translation is CASSLGTKGEKYGYTF. The chain carries TRBV4-1 and TRBJ1-2, with a possible D match to TRBD1 (6 bases). Trimming pared 4 bases from V and 5 bases from J, leaving 20 bases between. The CDR3 runs to 16 residues. Germline V gene lookup returns CDR1 MGHRA and CDR2 YSYEKL.

The chain combines TRBV6-5 with TRBJ2-7; 8 nucleotides align to TRBD1. Losses at the gene ends were 6 bases for V and 0 bases for J; bases not matched to a gene: 4. CDR3 size: 14 residues. The germline V gene encodes CDR1 MNHEY and CDR2 SVGAGI. The DNA for the CDR3 is TGTGCCAGCAGCCATACAGGGGGCTCCTACGAGCAGTACTTC. It specifies CASSHTGGSYEQYF.

The chain carries TRBV10-3 and TRBJ2-7; D unclear. The CDR3 totals 14 residues. The V end was cut by 3 bases, the J end by 4 bases, with 13 bases between. Germline V lookup: CDR1 ENHRY, CDR2 SYGVKD. CDR3 amino acids: CAISDHGATYEQYF. The CDR3, as DNA: TGTGCCATCAGTGATCACGGAGCGACTTACGAGCAGTACTTC.

Only a few counts were recorded for this clone. This chain connects TRBV4-3 to TRBJ2-7; possibly TRBD2 for D (6 bases). CDR1 LGHNA and CDR2 YSLEER come from the germline V gene. The CDR3 covers 14 residues. Between the trimmed V and J ends, which lost 3 bases and 0 bases, there was a span of 9 bases. This chain's CDR3 is CASSQGLSSYEQYF. The CDR3 region has the DNA TGCGCCAGCAGCCAGGGACTTAGCTCCTACGAGCAGTACTTC.

The chain uses TRBV28 and TRBJ2-3; D unresolved. Germline assignment: CDR1 MDHEN and CDR2 SYDVKM. This CDR3 contains 15 residues. Between the trimmed V and J ends, which lost 3 bases and 0 bases, there was a span of 10 bases. CDR3 sequence reads: CASSLGFSSTDTQYF. The CDR3 nucleotides are TGTGCCAGCAGTTTGGGGTTTTCTAGCACAGATACGCAGTATTTT.

The CDR3 reads CASSLPSDLDYEQYF. CDR3 nucleotide sequence: TGTGCCAGCAGCCTTCCTTCTGACTTAGACTACGAGCAGTACTTC. This chain links TRBV14 with TRBJ2-7; no clear D gene. Germline CDR1 reads SGHDN; CDR2 reads FVKESK. This CDR3 has 15 residues. V was clipped by 4 bases and J by 3 bases, with 16 bases between them.

J is TRBJ2-7 and V is TRBV7-2; 7 bases fit TRBD1. The CDR3 is 14 amino acids. The V segment lost 4 bases and the J segment 3 bases; nucleotides outside the gene matches: 6. The germline gives CDR1 SGHTA, CDR2 FQGNSA. The CDR3 is CASSSTSGGYEQYF. The DNA for the CDR3 is TGTGCCAGCAGCTCAACTTCAGGGGGCTACGAGCAGTACTTC.